These 31 T cell receptor beta chains originate from one sample sequenced in a study of T-cell memory formation after mild COVID-19. From the 5' RACE reads, TCRdb called clonotypes with MiXCR, one entry per CDR3 protein. The table records 300,000 to 350,000 distinct CDR3 sequences, roughly an eighth of them present only once. The material sequenced was PBMCs or a T cell subset sorted from them (not recorded which). These receptors were taken from a man aged 18 to 29 who had mild COVID-19 (a few samples of this study predate the infection). Cell type and time point are not known.

The chain links TRBV28 to TRBJ1-1, with 7 bases matching TRBD1. This CDR3 has 14 amino acids. V gave up 1 base and J gave up 7 bases; unmatched junction bases: 6. The V gene's germline CDR1 is MDHEN and CDR2 SYDVKM. This CDR3 reads CASSLSAGGGEAFF. The CDR3 DNA is TGTGCCAGCAGTTTATCTGCAGGGGGGGGTGAAGCTTTCTTT.

This clonotype was observed a handful of times. This chain links TRBV3-1 with TRBJ1-3; maybe TRBD1 (5 bases). Germline V gene sequence: CDR1 LGHDT, CDR2 YNNKEL (reference sequence). The CDR3 spans 13 residues. Trimming took 9 bases from V and 1 from J, leaving 10 bases between them. The CDR3 region is CASTGESGNTIYF. CDR3 bases: TGTGCCAGTACAGGAGAATCTGGAAACACCATATATTTT.

This clonotype has just a few counts. The chain couples TRBV5-1 to TRBJ1-2; D may be TRBD1 (6 bases). Germline lookup yields CDR1 SGHRS and CDR2 YFSETQ. This CDR3 has 14 residues. With 4 bases removed from V and 2 bases from J, the gap between germline ends came to 12 bases. This CDR3 reads CASSGQSANYGYTF. The CDR3 region has the DNA TGCGCCAGCAGCGGACAGAGCGCCAACTATGGCTACACCTTC.

In its sample, this clonotype was seen a few times. The chain recombines TRBV6-5 with TRBJ2-7; TRBD1 matches at 9 bases. Per germline, CDR1 MNHEY and CDR2 SVGAGI. Losses at the gene ends were 4 bases for V and 4 bases for J; bases not matched to a gene: 8. The CDR3 is 15 amino acids. As DNA, the CDR3 is TGTGCCAGCAGTTTACGGGACAGGGTATGGTACGAGCAGTACTTC. Protein: CASSLRDRVWYEQYF.

The gene calls are TRBV27 and TRBJ2-1, with 8 bases fitting TRBD2. Germline CDR1 and CDR2: MNHEY and SMNVEV (reference sequence). The CDR3 contains 14 residues. V gave up 3 bases and J gave up 6 bases; unmatched junction bases: 4. DNA of the CDR3: TGTGCCAGCAGTTTCCCCGGGAGGGGCAATGAGCAGTTCTTC. Amino acids: CASSFPGRGNEQFF.

This clonotype was picked up a small number of times. The chain is built from TRBV13 and TRBJ2-1; perhaps TRBD2 as D (6 bases). This CDR3 contains 12 residues. The V end was cut by 0 bases, the J end by 9 bases, with 6 bases between. Germline values: CDR1 PRHDT, CDR2 FYEKMQ (reference sequence). CDR3 sequence: CASSLGGSEQFF. CDR3 sequence (DNA): TGTGCCAGCAGCTTAGGCGGGAGTGAGCAGTTCTTC. The full variable domain, in which reference TRBV13 and TRBJ2-1 provide the parts outside the CDR3, is AAGVIQSPRHLIKEKRETATLKCYPIPRHDTVYWYQQGPGQDPQFLISFYEKMQSDKGSIPDRFSAQQFSDYHSELNMSSLELGDSALYFCASSLGGSEQFFGPGTRLTVL.

This clonotype was counted between two and nine times. V and J are TRBV18 and TRBJ1-5, with a possible D match to TRBD1 (6 bases). From germline, CDR1 is KGHSH and CDR2 LQKENI. This CDR3 spans 15 amino acids. Trimming stripped 4 bases from V and 0 bases from J, with 10 bases between. In nucleotides, the CDR3 is TGTGCCAGCTCACTAGGACAGAATAGCAATCAGCCCCAGCATTTT. Amino acids: CASSLGQNSNQPQHF.

The chain recombines TRBV4-3 with TRBJ2-5, with 7 bases aligning to TRBD2. CDR1 and CDR2 (germline): LGHNA, YSLEER. CDR3 size: 15 residues. V was pared by 3 bases and J by 4 bases, with 8 bases of the junction left unmatched. CDR3 region: CASSQTGCGGETQYF. CDR3 bases: TGCGCCAGCAGCCAGACCGGGTGCGGGGGAGAGACCCAGTACTTC.

The genes are TRBV2 and TRBJ2-3; D is undetermined. Germline V gives CDR1 SNHLY, CDR2 FYNNEI. Trimming cost V 4 bases and J 1 base, with 6 bases left between them. This CDR3 spans 13 amino acids. CDR3 residues: CASSGDGTDTQYF. In nucleotides, the CDR3 is TGTGCCAGCAGTGGAGACGGCACAGATACGCAGTATTTT.

The gene calls are TRBV29-1 and TRBJ1-2, with 7 bases aligning to TRBD1. Trimming cost V 7 bases and J 2 bases; bases outside gene matches: 10. Looked up from germline, CDR1 is SQVTM and CDR2 is ANQGSEA. The CDR3 sequence is 14 residues long. CDR3: CSAGSGTENYGYTF. The DNA for the CDR3 is TGCAGCGCCGGGTCCGGGACAGAAAACTATGGCTACACCTTC.

The rearrangement links TRBV5-4 to TRBJ1-2; D not resolved. With 4 bases removed from V and 2 bases from J, the gap between germline ends came to 12 bases. CDR3 size: 14 residues. Germline V gene sequence: CDR1 SGHNT, CDR2 YYREEE (reference sequence). The CDR3 spells CASSIGRINYGYTF. The CDR3 nucleotides are TGTGCCAGCAGCATTGGCAGAATAAACTATGGCTACACCTTC.

The chain employs TRBV5-1 and TRBJ1-6, with a possible D match to TRBD1 (5 bases). Per the germline V gene, CDR1 is SGHRS and CDR2 is YFSETQ. CDR3 length equals 13 residues. Trimming shortened V by 4 bases and J by 10 bases, and 12 bases separated the two germline ends. The CDR3 reads CASSRDPGSPLHF. CDR3 nucleotides: TGCGCCAGCAGCAGGGACCCGGGATCACCCCTCCACTTT.

Only a few counts were recorded for this clonotype. The CDR3 nucleotides are TGTGCCAGCAGCTTGCGACGACTAGCCCCAGATACGCAGTATTTT. As protein: CASSLRRLAPDTQYF. V usage is TRBV7-9 and J usage is TRBJ2-3; 7 bases agree with TRBD2. The CDR3 runs 15 residues. Germline V lookup: CDR1 SEHNR, CDR2 FQNEAQ (reference sequence). The ends lost 3 bases at V and 4 bases at J; junction bases unmatched: 7.

The chain combines TRBV7-2 with TRBJ2-1, with D perhaps assigned TRBD1 or TRBD2 (6 bases each). V lost 5 bases and J 14 bases, leaving 16 bases between the germline ends. The length of the CDR3 is 12 residues. In germline, CDR1 is SGHTA, CDR2 FQGNSA. CDR3 protein: CASSLGGPLEFF. The CDR3 region has the DNA TGTGCCAGCAGCCTAGGGGGGCCCCTCGAGTTCTTC.

This clonotype was seen a handful of times. The V gene is TRBV7-9, the J gene TRBJ2-5; D is undetermined. This CDR3 has 12 residues. Germline V gives CDR1 SEHNR, CDR2 FQNEAQ (reference sequence). V gave up 3 bases and J gave up 4 bases, with 6 bases separating them. CDR3 coding DNA: TGTGCCAGCAGCTTCAGCCCAGAGACCCAGTACTTC. This gives the protein CASSFSPETQYF.

The rearrangement joins TRBV7-9 to TRBJ2-3, with 8 bases matching TRBD2. V dropped 5 bases and J dropped 2; count of bases not matched to a gene: 9. Germline lookup yields CDR1 SEHNR and CDR2 FQNEAQ (reference sequence). The CDR3 spans 16 residues. The CDR3 DNA follows: TGTGCCAGCAGCAGGCTCGGACTAGCCCCCACAGATACGCAGTATTTT. This sequence encodes CASSRLGLAPTDTQYF.

The chain links TRBV18 to TRBJ2-7; tentative D call: TRBD2 (5 bases). The CDR3 is 14 amino acids. Germline CDR1 reads KGHSH; CDR2 reads LQKENI. Trimming cost V 3 bases and J 5 bases, with 14 bases left between them. CDR3 in DNA: TGTGCCAGCTCACCGATTATGGAGGTTGACGAGCAGTACTTC. The encoded protein is CASSPIMEVDEQYF.

The V gene is TRBV5-1, the J gene TRBJ2-2; D remains ambiguous. Germline V gene lookup returns CDR1 SGHRS and CDR2 YFSETQ. The germline V and J ends were trimmed by 4 bases and 1 base, with 11 bases remaining between them. The length of the CDR3 is 15 residues. CDR3 coding DNA: TGCGCCAGCAGCCCAGAGATTGGGAACACCGGGGAGCTGTTTTTT. This codes for CASSPEIGNTGELFF.

This clonotype has more than one count but fewer than ten. The rearrangement uses TRBV18 and TRBJ2-7, with a possible D match to TRBD2 (5 bases). CDR3 length: 12 amino acids. The V and J ends lost 3 bases and 7 bases respectively, with 10 bases between them. Germline V CDR1 and CDR2: KGHSH, LQKENI. CDR3 sequence reads: CASSPAGIEQYV. CDR3 bases: TGTGCCAGCTCACCTGCCGGGATTGAGCAGTACGTC.

This chain uses TRBV5-1 with TRBJ1-5; unclear D gene. There are 14 residues in the CDR3. The germline V gene encodes CDR1 SGHRS and CDR2 YFSETQ. Trimming left V 3 bases short and J 3 bases short, with 10 bases between. CDR3 DNA: TGCGCCAGCAGCTCCTGGGGTGACAATCAGCCCCAGCATTTT. Residues: CASSSWGDNQPQHF.

This clonotype was found a few times. The genes are TRBV24-1 and TRBJ1-2; D is unclear. The CDR3 runs 13 residues. CDR1 and CDR2 (germline): KGHDR, SFDVKD. Between the trimmed V and J ends, which lost 6 bases and 1 base, there was a span of 8 bases. CDR3 nucleotide sequence: TGTGCCACCAGTCTCAGATATAACTATGGCTACACCTTC. It translates to CATSLRYNYGYTF.

The CDR3 DNA follows: TGCAGTGCTAGACGAACGGCGGGGGCGGGGAATGAGCAGTTCTTC. Protein product: CSARRTAGAGNEQFF. This chain links TRBV20-1 with TRBJ2-1; D possibly corresponds to TRBD2 (7 bases). The germline V gene encodes CDR1 DFQATT and CDR2 SNEGSKA (reference sequence). The CDR3 spans 15 residues. V was trimmed by 2 bases and J by 7 bases, leaving 18 bases between them.

This clonotype was seen more than once but under ten times. This chain connects TRBV5-1 to TRBJ2-1, with D perhaps given as TRBD1 or TRBD2 (5 bases each). V was pared by 4 bases and J by 7 bases, with 27 bases between. The CDR3 length is 18 residues. CDR1 and CDR2 from the germline V gene are SGHRS and YFSETQ. CDR3 region: CASSGRVTTGRFQNEQFF. The CDR3 DNA follows: TGCGCCAGCAGCGGCCGGGTCACAACGGGGCGATTTCAGAATGAGCAGTTCTTC.

This clonotype has only one observation. The rearrangement links TRBV18 to TRBJ1-2; TRBD1 might be the D (5 bases). The CDR3 length is 14 residues. CDR1 is KGHSH, CDR2 LQKENI, per germline. V was shortened by 0 bases and J by 8 bases, with 13 bases between the two germline ends. In nucleotides, the CDR3 is TGTGCCAGCTCACCACCGGGCGGGGGAGAGGGCTACACCTTC. This gives the protein CASSPPGGGEGYTF.

Only a few counts were recorded for this clonotype. The chain links TRBV7-2 to TRBJ1-2; D unclear. The CDR3 loop spans 14 amino acids. V was clipped by 3 bases and J by 8 bases, with 16 bases between them. Germline lookup yields CDR1 SGHTA and CDR2 FQGNSA. CDR3 in DNA: TGTGCCAGCAGCTTTATAAGAAAGCAAGAAGGCTACACCTTC. Amino acids: CASSFIRKQEGYTF.

The chain employs TRBV25-1 and TRBJ1-2; D might be TRBD1 (5 bases). The V gene's germline CDR1 is MGHDK and CDR2 SYGVNS. CDR3 length: 13 amino acids. V gave up 8 bases and J gave up 3 bases, with 13 bases separating them. CDR3 DNA: TGTGCCAGCGCGGGGCAGAATTACTATGGCTACACCTTC. Translation: CASAGQNYYGYTF.

This chain connects TRBV7-9 to TRBJ2-4; no clear D. V was trimmed by 2 bases and J by 5 bases, leaving 1 base between them. CDR1 and CDR2 (germline): SEHNR, FQNEAQ (reference sequence). CDR3 length equals 11 residues. This CDR3 is CASSLQNIQYF. The CDR3 DNA sequence: TGTGCCAGCAGCTTACAAAACATTCAGTACTTC.

This clonotype was recorded a few times. V usage is TRBV28 and J usage is TRBJ2-3, with D uncertain. V was pared by 3 bases and J by 6 bases, with 7 bases between. This CDR3 region has 12 residues. Germline-derived CDR1 and CDR2 are MDHEN and SYDVKM. Written as DNA, the CDR3 is TGTGCCAGCAGTTTTCGGCCGGATACGCAGTATTTT. Translation: CASSFRPDTQYF.

Only a few counts were recorded for this clonotype. The genes are TRBV7-2 and TRBJ2-7; possibly TRBD1 for D (6 bases). Trimming removed 5 bases from V and 11 bases from J, with 16 bases in between. The CDR3 runs 12 residues. CDR1 is SGHTA, CDR2 FQGNSA, per germline. The CDR3 region is CASSPRGCVEYV. The DNA of the CDR3 is TGTGCCAGCAGCCCCAGGGGATGCGTGGAGTACGTC.

The chain uses TRBV6-2 or TRBV6-3 and TRBJ2-5, with 10 positions matching TRBD1. Germline CDR1 reads MNHEY; CDR2 reads SVGEGT. The V and J ends lost 0 bases and 3 bases, in that order; junction bases with no gene match: 4. This CDR3 is 16 amino acids long. The CDR3: CASSYSIGQGEETQYF. DNA of the CDR3: TGTGCCAGCAGTTACTCGATCGGACAGGGGGAAGAGACCCAGTACTTC.

This clonotype came up many times. The rearrangement links TRBV6-2 or TRBV6-3 to TRBJ1-1, with D perhaps matching TRBD1 (5 bases). CDR1 and CDR2 (germline): MNHEY, SVGEGT. Trimming removed 6 bases from V and 6 bases from J, with 11 bases in between. The CDR3 has 12 residues. The CDR3 bases are TGTGCCAGCAGGAACAGGATAGCTGAAGCTTTCTTT. Encoded protein: CASRNRIAEAFF.